These T cell receptor beta chains were read from a single sample in a study of CD8 T cells in Susac syndrome. TCRdb passed the immunoSEQ multiplex PCR reads through MiXCR, listing each CDR3 protein once. The top ten clones hold approximately 0.094% of a sample with approximately 170,000 distinct CDR3 sequences, roughly 94% of them seen once. Sequencing was performed on CD4+ T cells from PBMCs. The receptors originated from a human donor with multiple sclerosis. CDR3s include the opening cysteine and the closing phenylalanine or tryptophan. A D gene is named only where the DNA matches it firmly. For some rows the clone size is stated as once, few or many, or as a class when expanded; others skip it.

J gene | clone size | D gene | V gene | CDR3 DNA | CDR3 protein
TRBJ2-7 | NA | NA | TRBV14 | TGTGCCAGCAGCCAAGATCGGGGAGGGCAGTACTTC | CASSQDRGGQYF
TRBJ1-5 | NA | NA | TRBV2 | TGTGCCAGCAGTGACCGGGCCAATCAGCCCCAGCATTTT | CASSDRANQPQHF
TRBJ2-1 | NA | TRBD2 | TRBV19 | TGTGCCAGTAGTGGCAAGACTAGCGGGAGCTGGGGTGAGCAGTTCTTC | CASSGKTSGSWGEQFF
TRBJ2-1 | NA | TRBD1 | TRBV12-3/TRBV12-4 | TGTGCCAGCAGTCCCCGACAGGGGAAGAATGAGCAGTTCTTC | CASSPRQGKNEQFF
TRBJ1-3 | NA | TRBD1 | TRBV19 | TGTGCCAGTAGTGCGGACAGGCGGGCTGGAAACACCATATATTTT | CASSADRRAGNTIYF
TRBJ1-5 | NA | NA | TRBV4-1 | TGCGCCAGCAGCCAATTCTTGGTCAATCAGCCCCAGCATTTT | CASSQFLVNQPQHF
TRBJ1-5 | NA | TRBD1 | TRBV29-1 | TGCAGCGTTGGGACAGGGACGGGCAATCAGCCCCAGCATTTT | CSVGTGTGNQPQHF
TRBJ2-2 | NA | NA | TRBV30 | TGTGCCTGGAGCGGGGCGAACACCGGGGAGCTGTTTTTT | CAWSGANTGELFF
TRBJ2-1 | NA | NA | TRBV12-3/TRBV12-4 | TGTGCCAGTCAGTCTCTCGGGAAGATGTACAATGAGCAGTTCTTC | CASQSLGKMYNEQFF
TRBJ1-1 | once | NA | TRBV28 | TGTGCCAGCAGTGGATACAGCATCCGGGCTTTCTTT | CASSGYSIRAFF
TRBJ1-2 | NA | NA | TRBV10-3 | TGTGCCATCAGTGAGAGACCACCCGGCTACACCTTC | CAISERPPGYTF
TRBJ1-5 | NA | NA | TRBV7-9 | TGTGCCAGCAGCCCCGGAGGGTTGCAGCCCCAGCATTTT | CASSPGGLQPQHF
TRBJ1-2 | NA | NA | TRBV18 | TGTGCCAGCTCACCCGGAGGTGGCTACACCTTC | CASSPGGGYTF
TRBJ1-1 | NA | NA | TRBV20-1 | TGCAGTGCTAGAGAGCAAACTGAAGCTTTCTTT | CSAREQTEAFF
TRBJ1-2 | NA | NA | TRBV12-3/TRBV12-4 | TGTGCCAGCAGTTTATCTCCTACACCCTATGGCTACACCTTC | CASSLSPTPYGYTF
TRBJ2-2 | NA | NA | TRBV12-3/TRBV12-4 | TGTGCCAGCAGCCCCGGGGGACTGCGGGACACCGGGGAGCTGTTTTTT | CASSPGGLRDTGELFF
TRBJ1-4 | NA | NA | TRBV7-9 | TGTGCCAGCAGCTTGGGGGTTGGCGAAAAACTGTTTTTT | CASSLGVGEKLFF
TRBJ2-5 | NA | NA | TRBV6-2/TRBV6-3 | TGTGCCAGCAGTTACTCGAGGGGAGAGACCCAGTACTTC | CASSYSRGETQYF
TRBJ1-2 | NA | NA | TRBV6-5 | TGTGCCAGCAGTTACTTGGGGACGTACTATGGCTACACCTTC | CASSYLGTYYGYTF
TRBJ2-5 | NA | TRBD1 | TRBV29-1 | TGCAGCGCGGGAACAGGGGTAGAGACCCAGTACTTC | CSAGTGVETQYF
TRBJ1-1 | NA | NA | TRBV19 | TGTGCCAGTAGTCCCCAGGGCGGATACACTGAAGCTTTCTTT | CASSPQGGYTEAFF
TRBJ2-2 | NA | NA | TRBV11-2 | TGTGCCAGCAGCCGCCCAGGAAGCGGATTAAGGACCGGGGAGCTGTTTTTT | CASSRPGSGLRTGELFF
TRBJ2-7 | few | TRBD2 | TRBV2 | TGTGCCAGCAGTGATATCCGGCGGGAGTACGAGCAGTACTTC | CASSDIRREYEQYF
TRBJ2-7 | NA | NA | TRBV20-1 | TGCAGTGCTAGTATCACGAACTACGAGCAGTACTTC | CSASITNYEQYF
TRBJ2-7 | NA | TRBD1 | TRBV30 | TGTGCCTGGAGGCAGACAGGGAACGAGCAGTACTTC | CAWRQTGNEQYF
TRBJ2-7 | NA | NA | TRBV19 | TGTGCCAGTAGTATCACAGTTCTCTACGAGCAGTACTTC | CASSITVLYEQYF
TRBJ2-5 | NA | TRBD2 | TRBV18 | TGTGCCAGCTCACTACTAGCGGGAATGTACCAAGAGACCCAGTACTTC | CASSLLAGMYQETQYF
TRBJ2-7 | NA | TRBD2 | TRBV6-2/TRBV6-3 | TGTGCCAGCAGACCGAGCGGGAGGGCTCTCTACGAGCAGTACTTC | CASRPSGRALYEQYF
TRBJ1-1 | NA | NA | TRBV5-6 | TGTGCCAGCAGCTTGATGTTGAGGGAAGCTTTCTTT | CASSLMLREAFF
TRBJ2-5 | NA | TRBD2 | TRBV9 | TGTGCCAGCAGCGTTATCGGCGGGAGCGGGGAGACCCAGTACTTC | CASSVIGGSGETQYF
TRBJ2-5 | NA | NA | TRBV11-2 | TGTGCCAGCAGCTTAGATCTAGGGGAGACCCAGTACTTC | CASSLDLGETQYF
TRBJ2-3 | NA | TRBD2 | TRBV11-1 | TGTGCCAGCAGCCGGAATAGCGGGAGCACAGATACGCAGTATTTT | CASSRNSGSTDTQYF
TRBJ2-1 | NA | NA | TRBV18 | TGTGCCAGCTCACCGGACCAGAACACGTACAGCGATGAGCAGTTCTTC | CASSPDQNTYSDEQFF
TRBJ2-7 | NA | TRBD2 | TRBV28 | TGTGCCAGCATCCCTAGCGGGATAGACTACGAGCAGTACTTC | CASIPSGIDYEQYF
TRBJ1-4 | NA | NA | TRBV6-1 | TGTGCCAGCAGAGCAGGGTACGAAAAACTGTTTTTT | CASRAGYEKLFF
TRBJ2-7 | NA | NA | TRBV27 | TGTGCCAGCAGATCGTACCAGGCCTGGGAGCAGTACTTC | CASRSYQAWEQYF
TRBJ2-4 | NA | NA | TRBV5-1 | TGCGCCAGCAAGCAAGGGGGAGCCAAAAACATTCAGTACTTC | CASKQGGAKNIQYF
TRBJ2-1 | NA | NA | TRBV30 | TGTGCCTGGACTCCGGGGGTCAATGAGCAGTTCTTC | CAWTPGVNEQFF
TRBJ1-2 | NA | NA | TRBV30 | TGTGCCTGGAGCCGCCTCGCCAAGGGCCCCGGCTACACCTTC | CAWSRLAKGPGYTF
TRBJ2-2 | NA | NA | TRBV5-6 | TGTGCCAGCAGCGATCACTCCGGGGAGCTGTTTTTT | CASSDHSGELFF
TRBJ2-7 | NA | NA | TRBV2 | TGTGCCAGCAGTGAATCGGGGGAGCAGTACTTC | CASSESGEQYF
TRBJ1-2 | NA | NA | TRBV29-1 | TGCAGCGTTGACAGGGTGGGAGGCTACACCTTC | CSVDRVGGYTF
TRBJ2-7 | NA | TRBD2 | TRBV19 | TGTGCCAGTGGCGTGATAGCGGGTTCCTACGAGCAGTACTTC | CASGVIAGSYEQYF
TRBJ2-3 | once | NA | TRBV13 | TGTGCCAGCAGCACCCGGACCTCAGATACGCAGTATTTT | CASSTRTSDTQYF
TRBJ2-3 | NA | TRBD1 | TRBV18 | TGTGCCAGCTCTACGGAGGCAGGGGGCTCAGATACGCAGTATTTT | CASSTEAGGSDTQYF
TRBJ2-1 | NA | NA | TRBV7-3 | TGTGCCAGCAGCTTAAACGGAGACTCCTACAATGAGCAGTTCTTC | CASSLNGDSYNEQFF
TRBJ2-2 | NA | NA | TRBV20-1 | TGCAGTGCCCGGGAGCAGGTTGCGAGCGGGGAGCTGTTTTTT | CSAREQVASGELFF
TRBJ1-4 | once | NA | TRBV2 | TGTGCCAGCAGTCGAGGGAGTTTAAATGAAAAACTGTTTTTT | CASSRGSLNEKLFF
TRBJ2-3 | NA | NA | TRBV20-1 | TGCAGTGCTAGTTTACAGGGTGGAGATACGCAGTATTTT | CSASLQGGDTQYF
TRBJ2-7 | NA | TRBD2 | TRBV5-1 | TGCGCCAGCAGCTTGGTTCAAGCGGGAGGCTACGAGCAGTACTTC | CASSLVQAGGYEQYF
TRBJ2-5 | once | NA | TRBV2 | TGTGCCAGCAGCCAGGAGTTTGTAGGAGAGACCCAGTACTTC | CASSQEFVGETQYF
TRBJ1-2 | NA | NA | TRBV5-6 | TGTGCCAGCAGCCGAGGAGGGAGAGGGGCTAACTATGGCTACACCTTC | CASSRGGRGANYGYTF
TRBJ2-1 | NA | NA | TRBV12-3/TRBV12-4 | TGTGCCAGCAGTCTCGGGACGCCGGGTGAGCAGTTCTTC | CASSLGTPGEQFF